A single sample gave rise to the 9 T cell receptor beta chains below, sequenced in a study of OX40 agonist ivuxolimab in advanced cancers. Clones were read by immunoSEQ multiplex PCR, and TCRdb kept only the in-frame ones, dropping some. Of 20,000 to 25,000 clones detected, 75% to 85% appear once; the ten largest clones hold 20% to 25%. The input for sequencing was CD4+ or CD8+ T cells sorted from blood, taken in a trial of the OX40 agonist ivuxolimab. These receptors were taken from an adult with an advanced solid tumor such as melanoma, head and neck, liver or kidney cancer.

The V and J genes are TRBV28 and TRBJ1-5, with D maybe TRBD1 (6 bases). V was clipped by 2 bases and J by 7 bases, with 18 bases between them. CDR1 MDHEN and CDR2 SYDVKM come from the germline V gene. This CDR3 contains 16 residues. The CDR3 DNA is TGTGCCAGCAGTTTAATGGGACACTCTCTGAGGCAGCCCCAGCATTTT. This encodes CASSLMGHSLRQPQHF.

This clone came up once. This sequence joins TRBV25-1 and TRBJ1-2; possible D gene TRBD1, 6 bases. This CDR3 spans 12 amino acids. The germline CDR1 and CDR2 sequences are MGHDK and SYGVNS. V dropped 4 bases and J dropped 7 bases, with 10 bases sitting between them. CDR3 sequence: CASSGGAGGYTF. For the CDR3, the DNA is TGTGCCAGCAGTGGGGGGGCAGGTGGCTACACCTTC.

The rearrangement joins TRBV5-1 to TRBJ1-5; D is undetermined. Trimming removed 0 bases from V and 6 bases from J, with 7 bases in between. The CDR3 has 13 amino acids. Germline CDR1 is SGHRS and CDR2 is YFSETQ. The CDR3 loop reads CASSLAGSQPQHF. The CDR3 DNA sequence: TGCGCCAGCAGCTTGGCCGGGTCTCAGCCCCAGCATTTT.

This clone turned up a few times. The chain links TRBV5-6 to TRBJ1-5; possibly TRBD1 for D (6 bases). The CDR3 extends over 15 amino acids. The germline V and J ends were trimmed by 2 bases and 0 bases, with 9 bases remaining between them. Germline CDR1 SGHDT, CDR2 YYEEEE. The CDR3 sequence: CASSLGGVSNQPQHF. The DNA of the CDR3 is TGTGCCAGCAGCTTAGGGGGGGTTAGCAATCAGCCCCAGCATTTT.

V is TRBV10-1 and J is TRBJ1-6; 11 nucleotides align to TRBD1. CDR1 is WNHNN, CDR2 SYGVQD, per germline (reference sequence). This CDR3 spans 16 amino acids. Trimming at V came to 0 bases and at J to 7 bases, leaving 2 bases not matched to a gene. CDR3 sequence reads: CASSESRDRGNSPLHF. Written as DNA, the CDR3 is TGCGCCAGCAGTGAGTCGCGGGACAGGGGGAATTCACCCCTCCACTTT.

The chain couples TRBV11-3 to TRBJ1-1; D unresolved. V was cut by 0 bases and J by 4 bases, with 6 bases left in between. Germline V lookup: CDR1 SGHNT, CDR2 YENEEA. The CDR3 extends over 13 amino acids. The CDR3 DNA reads TGTGCCAGCAGCTTAGAAGGGTTCACTGAAGCTTTCTTT. It translates to CASSLEGFTEAFF.

The CDR3 protein is CASSGREGGNTIYF. CDR3 coding DNA: TGTGCCAGCAGCGGCAGGGAAGGTGGAAACACCATATATTTT. The chain is built from TRBV9 and TRBJ1-3; a weak D match, TRBD1 (5 bases). CDR1 SGDLS and CDR2 YYNGEE come from the germline V gene. Trimming removed 3 bases at V and 3 bases at J, with 10 bases between. The CDR3 has 14 amino acids.

V usage is TRBV7-9 and J usage is TRBJ1-2, with 10 nucleotides matching TRBD1. V dropped 5 bases and J dropped 4; count of bases not matched to a gene: 7. This CDR3 has 15 residues. Germline lookup yields CDR1 SEHNR and CDR2 FQNEAQ (reference sequence). CDR3: CASSRDRGSLYGYTF. The CDR3, as DNA: TGTGCCAGCAGCCGGGACAGGGGTTCTCTCTATGGCTACACCTTC.

The chain carries TRBV11-2 and TRBJ1-1; D uncertain. The CDR3 is 15 residues long. V dropped 3 bases and J dropped 5 bases, with 16 bases sitting between them. The V gene's germline CDR1 is SGHAT and CDR2 FQNNGV. In DNA form, the CDR3 reads TGTGCCAGCAGCTTCGCTGGGCGAGCGGGTACTGAAGCTTTCTTT. The encoded protein is CASSFAGRAGTEAFF.